This entry concerns a single TCR beta chain. This clonotype was counted only a few times. The antigen it binds to is not known. No clone much larger than this one lies a single base away; base qualities are absent. CDR1 SGDLS and CDR2 YYNGEE were looked up in the germline V gene. Including the terminal cysteine and phenylalanine, the CDR3 comprises 16 residues. Kept here is only the CDR3 DNA, which spans 48 bases and is read in frame from base 1. V is pruned by 0 bases and J by 1 base, leaving 3 bases of the junction without a gene match. This sample's treatment or condition label indicates: allogeneic hematopoietic cell transplantation with graft depleted of TCRalphabeta T cells and CD19 B cells. The transplant recipients were children given TCRalphabeta/CD19-depleted allogeneic hematopoietic cell grafts. The sample comes from a study of T-cell reconstitution after alpha-beta-depleted transplantation in children (dated by TCRdb to the mid-2010s). Study-level background: The study quantitatively tracked T-cell immune reconstitution after TCRalphabeta/CD19-depleted allogeneic hematopoietic cell transplantation in children using TCR repertoire profiling.

The receptor library was made with PCR. TCRdb names Illumina HiSeq 2500 as the instrument used. Molecular barcoding was employed in the preparation of TCR libraries, with unique molecular identifiers being used to normalize TCRbeta repertoire quantification. The public sequencing data were trimmed at Q25 with fastp and processed into clonotypes with MiXCR by TCRdb, which kept only in-frame beta chains. Rows are unified per CDR3 protein, each entry keeping the most common DNA and genes. For this sample there are hundreds of thousands of distinct CDR3 sequences; 20% to 25% appear just once. 14% of the sample is taken by the ten largest. What the research found in general, with its limitations: In some patients, the high TCRbeta diversity seen at day 60 was put down to recipient T cells and intrathymic progenitors that had survived conditioning. Apparently early alphabetaT-cell count recovery about two months after transplant reportedly relied on only several hundred rapidly expanded clones derived from non-depleted graft cells. Over the following months the frequencies of hyperexpanded clones went down, and after one year T-cell counts and TCRbeta diversity were mostly credited to newly produced T cells.

Sequenced material: PBMCs, mostly from graft donor cells, taken 360 days after TCRalphabeta/CD19-depleted stem cell transplant. The rearrangement combines TRBV9 with TRBJ2-1, with 8 middle bases fitting TRBD2. The sequence came from a boy in the first two years of life who had a stem cell transplant for acute myeloid leukemia, so the T cells may come from the graft donor. The DNA sequence is TGTGCCAGCAGCGTAGGAGCGGGGGAATCCTACAATGAGCAGTTCTTC. This translates into CASSVGAGESYNEQFF. Extended through the reference TRBV9 and TRBJ2-1 proteins, this CDR3 yields the full variable domain: DSGVTQTPKHLITATGQRVTLRCSPRSGDLSVYWYQQSLDQGLQFLIQYYNGEERAKGNILERFSAQQFPDLHSELNLSSLELGDSALYFCASSVGAGESYNEQFFGPGTRLTVL.